This T cell receptor (beta chain) was documented in a study of chemoradiotherapy in HPV16-positive cancers. General study points: During treatment, candidate HPV-specific clones and E7-related motifs expanded in tumor. Only a couple of HPV16-positive patients supplied the functional HPV-specificity definition.

Of note for this clone: What it binds is unknown.

TCRdb keeps only in-frame clones here, not all; method: immunoSEQ multiplex PCR. Of roughly 28,000 clones in the sample, roughly nine tenths were seen once. The germline V gene has CDR1 MNHNS and CDR2 SASEGT. V lost 7 bases to trimming and J lost 2 bases, with 6 bases between them. The CDR3 spans 12 residues. This chain connects TRBV6-1 to TRBJ1-5, with TRBD1 as a possible D gene (5 bases). This specimen consisted of blood, obtained from a patient who underwent chemoradiotherapy. This clonotype originated in a human donor with HPV-associated anogenital cancer. CDR3 residues: CASTTGNQPQHF. The DNA for the CDR3 is TGTGCCAGCACGACAGGCAATCAGCCCCAGCATTTT.